The following is a TCR beta chain sequence with its context. CDR1 is MNHNY and CDR2 is SVGAGI in the germline V gene (reference sequence). V shed 5 bases and J shed 0 bases, with 20 bases lying between them. CDR3 length: 18 amino acids. This sample is drawn from a study of blood T cells in healthy people across ages. The use of a sample-barcoded 5' primer and a J-beta primer mix characterized a second PCR of about 7 to 12 cycles. Each cDNA was tagged by a template-switch adaptor containing 12 random nucleotides. TCRdb redid the calling of the 5' RACE reads with MiXCR, one entry per CDR3 protein. Seen here are around 620,000 distinct CDR3 sequences, 27% observed once, and the top ten hold around 18%.

The rearrangement uses TRBV6-6 and TRBJ2-4; D is perhaps TRBD1 (5 bases). What was sequenced was blood. The clonotype originates from a woman in her sixties or seventies in good health. The CDR3 DNA is TGTGCCAGCAGTACAGGATTTGGGTTTGGGCTAGCCAAAAACATTCAGTACTTC. Translation gives CASSTGFGFGLAKNIQYF.